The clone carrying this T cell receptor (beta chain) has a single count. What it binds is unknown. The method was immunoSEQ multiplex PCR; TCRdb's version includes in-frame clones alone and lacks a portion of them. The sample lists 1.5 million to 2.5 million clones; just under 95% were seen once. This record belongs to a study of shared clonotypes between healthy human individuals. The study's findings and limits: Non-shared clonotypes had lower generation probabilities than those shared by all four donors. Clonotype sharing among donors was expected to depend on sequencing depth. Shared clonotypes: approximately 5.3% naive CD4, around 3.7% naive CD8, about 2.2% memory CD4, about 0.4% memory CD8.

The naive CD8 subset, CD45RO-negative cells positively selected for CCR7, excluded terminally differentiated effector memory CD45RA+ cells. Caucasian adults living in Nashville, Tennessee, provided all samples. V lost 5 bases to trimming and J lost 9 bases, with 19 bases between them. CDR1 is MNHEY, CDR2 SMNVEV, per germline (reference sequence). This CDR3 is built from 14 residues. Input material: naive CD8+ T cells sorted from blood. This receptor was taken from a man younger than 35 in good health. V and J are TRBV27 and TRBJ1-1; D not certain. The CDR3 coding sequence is TGTGCCAGCAGTCCCTCCGCTCTAGGACCCCAAGCTTTCTTT. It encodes CASSPSALGPQAFF.